This T cell receptor beta chain emerged from a study of blood T cell repertoires in COVID-19. Study-wide background: Samples of COVID-19 (acute and convalescent) were obtained from the United States, Italy and Spain. In each case, the material was cDNA or gDNA derived from T cells, B-cell-depleted T cells, or PBMCs.

CDR3 length equals 15 residues. Germline V lookup: CDR1 SGHRS, CDR2 YFSETQ. The ends were cut back, 0 bases at V and 5 bases at J, with 11 bases in the middle. Authors' methods: Amplified reference gene primers provided the basis for estimating nucleated cell counts. Method: immunoSEQ multiplex PCR; TCRdb's copy keeps in-frame clones and lacks some. That table furnishes V, J and clone size, whereas the DNA furnished D and trimming. The sample includes under 100,000 clones, around 85% of them seen just once. The sequenced sample consisted of peripheral blood. The chain employs TRBV5-1 and TRBJ2-2, with TRBD2 as a possible D gene (6 bases). This TCR was recovered from a man older than 75 with active or convalescent COVID-19. The CDR3 region has the DNA TGCGCCAGCAGCTTGGCCAGCGGGTTTACCGGGGAGCTGTTTTTT. Translated: CASSLASGFTGELFF. The full variable domain, with the rest looked up from reference TRBV5-1 and TRBJ2-2, is KAGVTQTPRYLIKTRGQQVTLSCSPISGHRSVSWYQQTPGQGLQFLFEYFSETQRNKGNFPGRFSGRQFSNSRSEMNVSTLELGDSALYLCASSLASGFTGELFFGEGSRLTVL.